The 17 T cell receptor beta chains presented below share a single source sample, sequenced in a study of chemoradiotherapy in HPV16-positive cancers (dated by TCRdb to 2022 to 2024). To prepare the library, the immunoSEQ multiplex PCR assay was applied. What TCRdb holds here is the immuneACCESS table cut down to in-frame rearrangements. Part of the clones is not present; checked against another copy, under half of the missing clones reflect an unresolved V gene, and the others are unexplained. This sample has 9,500 to 15,000 clones in its table, and around 80% of those were observed once. 1.1% of the sample rests with the top ten. Sampling was carried out from a patient who underwent chemoradiotherapy. These receptor sequences come from a human donor with HPV-associated anogenital cancer.

The CDR3 DNA follows: TGCGCCAGCAGCCAAGGTTCAGGGTATAATTCACCCCTCCACTTT. This sequence encodes CASSQGSGYNSPLHF. This chain joins TRBV4-3 and TRBJ1-6; weak D call: TRBD1 (5 bases). Germline CDR1 is LGHNA and CDR2 is YSLEER. V lost 1 base and J 4 bases, leaving 8 bases between the germline ends. This CDR3 has 15 residues.

This clone was detected a few times. Compared with germline, one end of the junction differs, possibly owing to a read error. V usage is TRBV2 and J usage is TRBJ1-1, with 7 bases identical to TRBD1. CDR1 and CDR2 from the germline V gene are SNHLY and FYNNEI. This CDR3 has 10 residues. CDR3 DNA sequence: TGTGCCAGCAGTCAGGACAGGCCACGCTTT. Its protein product is CASSQDRPRF.

The chain joins TRBV9 to TRBJ1-1; D is unresolved. V was trimmed by 4 bases and J by 3 bases, leaving 10 bases between them. Germline values: CDR1 SGDLS, CDR2 YYNGEE. The CDR3 spans 13 residues. CDR3 coding DNA: TGTGCCAGCAGCCCCCAGTGGGACACTGAAGCTTTCTTT. It specifies CASSPQWDTEAFF.

This clone was detected a few times. The chain has TRBV28 and TRBJ1-6; D uncertain. This CDR3 is 12 amino acids long. V gave up 7 bases and J gave up 9 bases, with 10 bases separating them. CDR1 MDHEN and CDR2 SYDVKM come from the germline V gene. The CDR3 DNA reads as TGTGCCAGCACGGGCGGTATTTCACCCCTCCACTTT. It codes for CASTGGISPLHF.

The chain couples TRBV6-4 to TRBJ1-4; 8 bases match TRBD1. Germline V gives CDR1 MRHNA, CDR2 SNTAGT. This CDR3 is built from 15 residues. The V gene end was trimmed by 8 bases and the J gene end by 5 bases; junction bases not matched to a gene: 10. The CDR3 DNA is TGTGCCAGCCCCGTTTCCAGGGGGCGGAATGAAAAACTGTTTTTT. Translation gives CASPVSRGRNEKLFF.

The chain carries TRBV9 and TRBJ1-3, with a possible D match to TRBD1 (5 bases). The V and J ends lost 3 bases and 5 bases respectively, with 12 bases between them. The germline V gene encodes CDR1 SGDLS and CDR2 YYNGEE. CDR3 size: 14 residues. This CDR3 is CASSGGGGRNTIYF. CDR3 nucleotides: TGTGCCAGCAGCGGGGGCGGGGGTAGAAACACCATATATTTT.

The V gene is TRBV5-4, the J gene TRBJ2-3; 15 nucleotides match TRBD2. CDR3 length equals 18 residues. The V and J ends lost 4 bases and 1 base, in that order; junction bases with no gene match: 7. CDR1 and CDR2 (germline): SGHNT, YYREEE (reference sequence). CDR3 DNA: TGTGCCAGCAGCCCTGGACTAGCGGGGGGGCTGGGCACAGATACGCAGTATTTT. Translating gives CASSPGLAGGLGTDTQYF.

This clone turned up a few times. V and J are TRBV28 and TRBJ1-3; D gene unclear. Trimming took 3 bases from V and 1 from J, leaving 10 bases between them. Germline CDR1 is MDHEN and CDR2 is SYDVKM. The CDR3 has 15 residues. The DNA for the CDR3 is TGTGCCAGCAGTTTGCCCGCGGGATCTGGAAACACCATATATTTT. This codes for CASSLPAGSGNTIYF.

The V and J genes are TRBV6-1 and TRBJ1-5; TRBD1 is a possible D gene (6 bases). Germline values: CDR1 MNHNS, CDR2 SASEGT. V was clipped by 3 bases and J by 7 bases, with 13 bases between them. The CDR3 runs to 14 residues. The CDR3 spells CASSDSGGGQPQHF. The CDR3 bases are TGTGCCAGCAGTGATTCAGGCGGGGGCCAGCCCCAGCATTTT.

The rearrangement uses TRBV19 and TRBJ2-7, with TRBD1 identical over 8 bases. Germline CDR1 reads LNHDA; CDR2 reads SQIVND (reference sequence). The V gene end was trimmed by 3 bases and the J gene end by 5 bases; junction bases not matched to a gene: 6. The length of the CDR3 is 14 residues. CDR3 region: CASSIHGQGDEQYF. DNA for the CDR3: TGTGCCAGTAGTATTCATGGACAGGGCGACGAGCAGTACTTC.

V usage is TRBV27 and J usage is TRBJ2-1, with 7 bases aligning to TRBD1. Germline CDR1 MNHEY, CDR2 SMNVEV (reference sequence). This CDR3 contains 14 residues. J gave up 6 bases and V 5 bases, and 7 bases lay outside the gene matches. The DNA for the CDR3 is TGTGCCAGCAGTCCACTACAGGGGTTCAATGAGCAGTTCTTC. As protein: CASSPLQGFNEQFF.

In its sample, this clone was seen once. The chain couples TRBV4-2 to TRBJ1-1; unclear D gene. CDR1 and CDR2 from the germline V gene are LGHNA and YNFKEQ. The V gene lost 4 bases and the J gene lost 1 base, with 22 bases spanning the gap. This CDR3 has 18 amino acids. DNA of the CDR3: TGTGCCAGCAGCCCGGCCCCGGGCCCACATATTGGGAACACTGAAGCTTTCTTT. It encodes CASSPAPGPHIGNTEAFF.

The J gene is TRBJ2-1, the V gene TRBV11-2; TRBD2 matches 10 bases. With 5 bases clipped from V and 4 bases from J, the junction kept 5 bases outside the gene matches. Germline V gene data show CDR1 as SGHAT and CDR2 as FQNNGV. CDR3 size: 15 residues. CDR3 sequence (DNA): TGTGCCAGCAGCATAGCGGGGGGCGTGTACAATGAGCAGTTCTTC. It codes for CASSIAGGVYNEQFF.

Points on this clone: This specimen includes other DNA sequences encoding the same CDR3. V and J are TRBV7-8 and TRBJ2-7; 7 nucleotides agree with TRBD2. This CDR3 is 13 amino acids long. CDR1 is SGHVS, CDR2 FQNEAQ, per germline. The V and J ends lost 5 bases and 3 bases, in that order; junction bases with no gene match: 4. The DNA of the CDR3 is TGTGCCAGCAGCCATAGGGAGGGCTACGAGCAGTACTTC. Amino acids: CASSHREGYEQYF.

The chain is built from TRBV7-5 and TRBJ1-1. TRBV7-5 is a pseudogene. This CDR3 region has 13 residues. CDR3 sequence reads: CASSLGGASEAFF. DNA for the CDR3: TGTGCCAGCAGCTTAGGAGGGGCGTCTGAAGCTTTCTTT.

This chain uses TRBV6-1 with TRBJ1-2, with D hard to call. The length of the CDR3 is 15 residues. CDR1 and CDR2 (germline): MNHNS, SASEGT. Between the trimmed V and J ends, which lost 7 bases and 0 bases, there was a span of 15 bases. The CDR3 bases are TGTGCCAGCACAGGAGCAGGCCAGCCTAACTATGGCTACACCTTC. As protein: CASTGAGQPNYGYTF.

The genes are TRBV7-8 and TRBJ2-7; no firm D call. The V end lost 1 base, the J end lost 6 bases, and 10 bases lay between the germline ends. Germline CDR1 reads SGHVS; CDR2 reads FQNEAQ. The CDR3 is 13 amino acids. CDR3 protein: CASSLDKSREQYF. The CDR3 nucleotides read TGTGCCAGCAGCTTAGATAAGTCTCGCGAGCAGTACTTC. The full variable domain, rest sourced from reference TRBV7-8 and TRBJ2-7, is GAGVSQSPRYKVAKRGQDVALRCDPISGHVSLFWYQQALGQGPEFLTYFQNEAQLDKSGLPSDRFFAERPEGSVSTLKIQRTQQEDSAVYLCASSLDKSREQYFGPGTRLTVT.